A selection of T cell receptor beta chains follows, all from one sample in a study of graft-versus-host responses after intestinal transplantation. Assay used: immunoSEQ multiplex PCR; TCRdb lists only in-frame clones, some missing. The sample records around 29,000 clones, approximately 93% being singletons. Sample: PBMCs, taken around 63 days after intestinal transplant. These receptors were collected from a human patient who received an intestinal transplant, so some T cells may come from the graft donor. CDR3s include the opening cysteine and the closing phenylalanine or tryptophan. A D gene is named only where the DNA matches it firmly. Not all rows give a size; the values are once, few, many and, for expanded clones, a class.

d_gene	j_gene	abundance	v_gene	CDR3nt	CDR3aa
-	TRBJ2-3	-	TRBV11-2	TGTGCCAGCAGCTTAGCTACACTAGGACGGGAGACGCAGTATTTT	CASSLATLGRETQYF
TRBD2	TRBJ2-1	-	TRBV7-9	TGTGCCAGCAGCGTAGGACTAGCAGGCAATGAGCAGTTCTTC	CASSVGLAGNEQFF
-	TRBJ2-7	once	TRBV7-9	TGTGCCAGCGTCCCTCCGTCCTCCTACGAGCAGTACTTC	CASVPPSSYEQYF
-	TRBJ2-1	-	TRBV4-1	TGCGCCAGCAGCCAAGAAGGAGGGGGCCTCAGTTATGAGCAGTTCTTC	CASSQEGGGLSYEQFF
-	TRBJ1-1	-	TRBV2	TGTGCCAGCAGTGAAGGACACCCAGAGTATTACACTGAAGCTTTCTTT	CASSEGHPEYYTEAFF
-	TRBJ1-5	-	TRBV6-1	TGTGCCAGCGGACAAGTCAATCAGCCCCAGCATTTT	CASGQVNQPQHF
-	TRBJ2-1	-	TRBV5-6	TGTGCCAGCAGCTTGTCCGGGTTATCCTACAATGAGCAGTTCTTC	CASSLSGLSYNEQFF
TRBD2	TRBJ2-3	-	TRBV7-9	TGTGCCAGCAGCTCCCACTCCAACCCTAGCGGGGGGTTCACAGATACGCAGTATTTT	CASSSHSNPSGGFTDTQYF
-	TRBJ2-7	-	TRBV25-1	TGTGCCAGCAGTTGGGATGGGACTCGCAGCTCCTACGAGCAGTACTTC	CASSWDGTRSSYEQYF
-	TRBJ2-2	-	TRBV6-5	TGTGCCAGCAGTTACAGCGCAGGAATCACCGGGGAGCTGTTTTTT	CASSYSAGITGELFF
-	TRBJ2-5	-	TRBV21-1	TGTGCCAGCAGATTTTCCTTCGGGACCCAGTACTTC	CASRFSFGTQYF
-	TRBJ2-5	-	TRBV28	TGTGCCAGCAGTTTTTGGGGGGCACCAGAGACCCAGTACTTC	CASSFWGAPETQYF
TRBD2	TRBJ2-1	-	TRBV13	TGTGCCAGCAGCTCTCTAGCGGGGGGGCAGAATGAGCAGTTCTTC	CASSSLAGGQNEQFF
-	TRBJ2-6	-	TRBV6-1	TGTGCCAGCAGTGAAGGGGGCGCTGGGGCCAACGTCCTGACTTTC	CASSEGGAGANVLTF
-	TRBJ2-7	once	TRBV30	TGTGCCTGGAGTAACGGGGCCGAGCAGTACTTC	CAWSNGAEQYF
-	TRBJ1-6	-	TRBV9	TGTGCCAGCAGCGTCACCTCGGGGGGGGCCCTCCACTTT	CASSVTSGGALHF
-	TRBJ1-6	few	TRBV19	TGTGCCAGTAGTATGAGTAGTCGTACTTCACCCCTCCACTTT	CASSMSSRTSPLHF
-	TRBJ2-1	-	TRBV6-1	TGTGCCAGCAGTGAAGCGCGAAACAATGAGCAGTTCTTC	CASSEARNNEQFF
-	TRBJ2-7	-	TRBV19	TGTGCCAGTAGTTTCGGGGTCGGGGTTTACGAGCAGTACTTC	CASSFGVGVYEQYF
-	TRBJ2-2	-	TRBV7-9	TGTGCCAGCAGCCTCTCCGGGGGCACCGGGGAGCTGTTTTTT	CASSLSGGTGELFF
TRBD1	TRBJ1-2	once	TRBV10-1	TGCGCCAGCAGTACGACAGGGAACCCTAACTATGGCTACACCTTC	CASSTTGNPNYGYTF
-	TRBJ2-7	-	TRBV4-1	TGCGCCAGCAGCCAAGATACGACGGACCGCGAGCAGTACTTC	CASSQDTTDREQYF
-	TRBJ2-2	-	TRBV27	TGTGCCAGCAGTTTCCACACCGGGGAGCTGTTTTTT	CASSFHTGELFF
TRBD1	TRBJ1-5	-	TRBV4-3	TGCGCCAGCAGCCAAGATGAGGGACAGGGGCCCCAGCATTTT	CASSQDEGQGPQHF
-	TRBJ2-5	-	TRBV7-6	TGTGCCAGCAGCTCCCGGGTTCAAGAGACCCAGTACTTC	CASSSRVQETQYF
-	TRBJ1-2	-	TRBV25-1	TGTGCCAGCAGTGAAAGAGGGCAGCTCTATGGCTACACCTTC	CASSERGQLYGYTF
-	TRBJ2-1	-	TRBV7-3	TGTGCCAGCAGCTTAGCTTCGCCGGACAATGAGCAGTTCTTC	CASSLASPDNEQFF
-	TRBJ1-1	-	TRBV11-2	TGTGCCAGCGTTACAGGGAGAACTGAAGCTTTCTTT	CASVTGRTEAFF
TRBD2	TRBJ2-7	-	TRBV7-9	TGTGCCAGCAGCTTTACAACTAGCGGCCGATACGAGCAGTACTTC	CASSFTTSGRYEQYF
TRBD1	TRBJ2-7	-	TRBV27	TGTGCCAGCAGTTCAATAACCGGGACAGTAGAAAGCGAGCAGTACTTC	CASSSITGTVESEQYF
-	TRBJ2-7	-	TRBV11-2	TGTGCCAGCACCCCACTGGCGATAGCGTTAAACTCCTACGAGCAGTACTTC	CASTPLAIALNSYEQYF
TRBD1	TRBJ2-3	-	TRBV27	TGTGCCAGCAGTGGGACAGGCCAAGATACGCAGTATTTT	CASSGTGQDTQYF
-	TRBJ2-7	-	TRBV10-3	TGTGCCATCAGTGAAGGGGTAGGGACCTACGAGCAGTACTTC	CAISEGVGTYEQYF
TRBD2	TRBJ2-1	-	TRBV7-9	TGTGCCAGCAGCTTAGTACTAGCGGGAGAGGGCTACAATGAGCAGTTCTTC	CASSLVLAGEGYNEQFF
-	TRBJ2-7	-	TRBV7-9	TGTGCCAGCAGCTATGGGTTGGGGGGTATGTACGAGCAGTACTTT	CASSYGLGGMYEQYF
TRBD1	TRBJ1-1	-	TRBV27	TGTGCCAGCAGTTTAGAAGTTCCACAGGGGACTGAAGCTTTCTTT	CASSLEVPQGTEAFF
-	TRBJ2-7	-	TRBV5-1	TGCGCCAGCAGCTATGACGCAATAGGGTACGAGCAGTACTTC	CASSYDAIGYEQYF
-	TRBJ1-6	once	TRBV5-1	TGCGCCAGCAGGCTCGCTTCACCCCTCCACTTT	CASRLASPLHF
TRBD1	TRBJ1-2	-	TRBV4-1	TGCGCCAGCAGCCATCAGGGGGCGAAGGGCTACACCTTC	CASSHQGAKGYTF
-	TRBJ1-1	-	TRBV2	TGTGCCAGCAGTGTAGAGGGCACTGAAGCTTTCTTT	CASSVEGTEAFF
-	TRBJ2-1	-	TRBV27	TGTGCCAGCAAGGACATCAACTACAATGAGCAGTTCTTC	CASKDINYNEQFF
-	TRBJ2-5	-	TRBV7-2	TGTGCCAGCAGCTTAGTTTATAGCCCGATGGCGCAGTACTTC	CASSLVYSPMAQYF
-	TRBJ2-2	-	TRBV7-7	TGTGCCAGCAGCCCCGGGGCCCCCGGGGAGCTGTTTTTT	CASSPGAPGELFF
-	TRBJ1-6	-	TRBV30	TGTGCCTGGAAGCTCCGGGATCGCTCCTATAATTCACCCCTCCACTTT	CAWKLRDRSYNSPLHF
-	TRBJ1-2	-	TRBV7-2	TGTGCCAGCAGCTTATCGTCAGGTGGCTATGGCTACACCTTC	CASSLSSGGYGYTF
-	TRBJ2-7	-	TRBV7-9	TGTGCCAGCAGCAAGAGCGCCGGCGAGCAGTACTTC	CASSKSAGEQYF
-	TRBJ1-1	-	TRBV19	TGTGCCAGTAGTATATCGGCAGTCAGTGAAGCTTTCTTT	CASSISAVSEAFF